This TCR beta chain appears in the sequencing data of a study of T cell responses to AZD1222 COVID-19 vaccine. Study results and limitations: Donor demographics were predominantly white British with a female majority; clonal diversity may be underestimated. Per reports, nearly half of all spike-specific TCRs target regions that are unmutated in variants. Across spike, vaccine-associated CD4 TCRs were found, dominant at 160-218 and 743-854.

This clone appeared once. No antigen is known for it. Measured with immunoSEQ multiplex PCR; TCRdb has only the in-frame clones, and not every one. Among fewer than 200,000 clones listed, 90% to 95% were seen once. The CDR3 totals 12 residues. The V gene lost 2 bases and the J gene lost 7 bases, with 8 bases spanning the gap. Germline V lookup: CDR1 SNHLY, CDR2 FYNNEI. This specimen was peripheral blood, taken 28 days after the second AZD1222 dose. This receptor was obtained from an adult who received the AZD1222 COVID-19 vaccine. The chain uses TRBV2 and TRBJ1-2; no clear D. CDR3 nucleotides: TGTGCCAGCAGTGAACATGAGATTGGCTACACCTTC. Its translation: CASSEHEIGYTF.